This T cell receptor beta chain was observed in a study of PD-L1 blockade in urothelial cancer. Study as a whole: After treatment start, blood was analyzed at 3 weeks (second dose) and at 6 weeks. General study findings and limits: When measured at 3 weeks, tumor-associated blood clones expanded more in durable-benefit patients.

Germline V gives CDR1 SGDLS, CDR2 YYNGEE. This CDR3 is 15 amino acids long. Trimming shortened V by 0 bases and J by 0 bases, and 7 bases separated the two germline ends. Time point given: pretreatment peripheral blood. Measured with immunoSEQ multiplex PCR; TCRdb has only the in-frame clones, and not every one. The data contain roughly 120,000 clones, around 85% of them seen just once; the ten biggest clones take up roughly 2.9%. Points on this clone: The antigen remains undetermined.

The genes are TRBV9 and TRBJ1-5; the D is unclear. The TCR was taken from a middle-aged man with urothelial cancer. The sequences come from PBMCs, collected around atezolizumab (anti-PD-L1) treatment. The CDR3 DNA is TGTGCCAGCAGCGTAGATCCGGTTAGCAATCAGCCCCAGCATTTT. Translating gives CASSVDPVSNQPQHF.